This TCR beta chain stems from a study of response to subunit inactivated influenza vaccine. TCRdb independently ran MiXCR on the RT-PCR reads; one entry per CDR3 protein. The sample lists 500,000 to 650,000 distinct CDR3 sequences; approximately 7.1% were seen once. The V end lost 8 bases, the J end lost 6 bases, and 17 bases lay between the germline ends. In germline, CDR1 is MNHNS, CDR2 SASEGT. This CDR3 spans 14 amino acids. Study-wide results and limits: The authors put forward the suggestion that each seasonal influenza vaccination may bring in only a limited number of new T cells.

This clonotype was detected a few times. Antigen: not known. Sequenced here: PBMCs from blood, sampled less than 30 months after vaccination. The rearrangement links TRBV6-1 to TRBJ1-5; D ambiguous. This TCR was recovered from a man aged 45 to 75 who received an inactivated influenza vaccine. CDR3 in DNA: TGTGCCAGCTACCCGGGATTTGTGTCTCAGCCCCAGCATTTT. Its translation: CASYPGFVSQPQHF.